The T cell receptor beta chain under discussion was sequenced for a study of PD-1 blockade in classical Hodgkin lymphoma. Study-level findings and limits: Newly diagnosed patients reportedly had lower baseline TCR diversity than healthy donors. Patients who initiated nivolumab within 1 year of ASCT were excluded. Prior therapy or disease activity may underlie the repertoire differences, whose causes remain undefined.

Clones were read by immunoSEQ multiplex PCR, and TCRdb kept only the in-frame ones, dropping some. The table includes over 70,000 clones, about nine tenths detected once. About this clone: The target antigen is unknown.

Relapse was seen in all patients after autologous stem cell transplantation, and brentuximab vedotin exposure was variable. Germline V gene lookup returns CDR1 KGHSH and CDR2 LQKENI. Trimming removed 1 base from V and 6 bases from J, with 4 bases in between. The CDR3 runs 12 residues. This chain connects TRBV18 to TRBJ2-1, with D hard to call. The TCR comes from a human donor with classical Hodgkin lymphoma. Sequenced material: peripheral blood mononuclear cells (PBMCs), taken at baseline. CDR3 coding DNA: TGTGCCAGCTCACCACTCATCAATGAGCAGTTCTTC. As protein: CASSPLINEQFF.